One sample yielded the 32 T cell receptor beta chains listed below, sequenced in a study of cytomegalovirus exposure and HLA in healthy donors. Profiling relied on immunoSEQ multiplex PCR, and the TCRdb table lists in-frame clones only, not all of them. The sample has under 200,000 clones; roughly nine tenths are singletons. The material sequenced was PBMCs. The receptor source for this set is a woman younger than 45 in good health and CMV-seronegative.

The gene calls are TRBV5-1 and TRBJ2-7; D possibly corresponds to TRBD1 (5 bases). CDR1 is SGHRS and CDR2 is YFSETQ in the germline V gene. The V gene lost 5 bases and the J gene lost 0 bases, with 15 bases spanning the gap. The CDR3 is 15 amino acids. CDR3 in amino acids: CASRPTVEISYEQYF. The CDR3 DNA is TGCGCCAGCAGACCGACAGTAGAAATCTCCTACGAGCAGTACTTC.

This sequence joins TRBV5-6 and TRBJ2-7, with 11 bases aligning to TRBD2. V gave up 0 bases and J gave up 3 bases; unmatched junction bases: 5. The V gene's germline CDR1 is SGHDT and CDR2 YYEEEE. This CDR3 contains 16 residues. The CDR3 here is CASSLVSTSGDYEQYF. For the CDR3, the DNA is TGTGCCAGCAGCTTGGTGTCGACTAGCGGGGACTACGAGCAGTACTTC.

The chain combines TRBV6-6 with TRBJ2-7; a weak D match, TRBD1 (5 bases). The CDR3 contains 14 residues. Trimming cost V 1 base and J 2 bases, with 9 bases left between them. Germline CDR1 MNHNY, CDR2 SVGAGI (reference sequence). The CDR3 sequence is CASSYFETAYEQYF. The CDR3 nucleotides are TGTGCCAGCAGTTACTTCGAGACAGCCTACGAGCAGTACTTC.

This chain uses TRBV10-3 with TRBJ2-7; D may match TRBD1 or TRBD2 (5 bases each). The CDR3 runs 14 residues. The V gene lost 7 bases and the J gene lost 3 bases, with 16 bases spanning the gap. Germline V gives CDR1 ENHRY, CDR2 SYGVKD. DNA for the CDR3: TGTGCCATCACAGTTGGGGGAGCCCGCTACGAGCAGTACTTC. Translation: CAITVGGARYEQYF.

The rearrangement links TRBV10-1 to TRBJ2-3; no clear D gene. CDR1 and CDR2 from the germline V gene are WNHNN and SYGVQD (reference sequence). The V gene lost 4 bases and the J gene lost 4 bases, with 12 bases spanning the gap. This CDR3 is 14 amino acids long. CDR3 bases: TGCGCCAGCAGTGCAGACCAGGCTCCAGATACGCAGTATTTT. This sequence encodes CASSADQAPDTQYF.

V is TRBV27 and J is TRBJ2-3; TRBD2 matches at 12 bases. Germline CDR1 is MNHEY and CDR2 is SMNVEV (reference sequence). The CDR3 totals 15 residues. Germline trimming cut 7 bases from V and 4 bases from J; bases unmatched to any gene: 6. The CDR3 here is CASMASGGAADTQYF. The CDR3 bases are TGTGCCAGCATGGCTAGCGGGGGGGCGGCAGATACGCAGTATTTT.

The chain uses TRBV29-1 and TRBJ1-2, with 10 bases aligning to TRBD1. V was clipped by 6 bases and J by 4 bases; unmatched bases: 5. The germline V gene has CDR1 SQVTM and CDR2 ANQGSEA. The CDR3 consists of 13 residues. CDR3 coding DNA: TGCAGCGTGACAGGGGGCGAGCGCTATGGCTACACCTTC. Translation gives CSVTGGERYGYTF. The whole variable domain, remainder taken from reference TRBV29-1 and TRBJ1-2, is SAVISQKPSRDICQRGTSLTIQCQVDSQVTMMFWYRQQPGQSLTLIATANQGSEATYESGFVIDKFPISRPNLTFSTLTVSNMSPEDSSIYLCSVTGGERYGYTFGSGTRLTVV.

V and J are TRBV10-3 and TRBJ1-2; no clear D gene. The germline CDR1 and CDR2 sequences are ENHRY and SYGVKD. The CDR3 covers 16 residues. Trimming stripped 6 bases from V and 0 bases from J, with 17 bases between. CDR3 residues: CAIRERSQITNYGYTF. In DNA form, the CDR3 reads TGTGCCATCAGAGAACGATCACAGATAACTAACTATGGCTACACCTTC.

CDR3 region: CASSPGPGQVRSGANVLTF. CDR3 bases: TGTGCCAGCAGTCCCGGTCCGGGACAGGTTCGTTCTGGGGCCAACGTCCTGACTTTC. V is TRBV27 and J is TRBJ2-6, with 8 bases matching TRBD1. With V trimmed by 5 bases and J by 1 base, 13 bases remained unmatched. This CDR3 has 19 amino acids. Germline lookup yields CDR1 MNHEY and CDR2 SMNVEV (reference sequence).

The chain is built from TRBV5-6 and TRBJ2-7, with 11 bases matching TRBD1. After removal of 0 bases from V and 2 bases from J, the junction contained 7 bases not matched to a gene. The germline gives CDR1 SGHDT, CDR2 YYEEEE. There are 17 residues in the CDR3. This chain's CDR3 is CASSLGWTGGDPYEQYF. The CDR3 coding sequence is TGTGCCAGCAGCTTGGGTTGGACAGGGGGCGATCCCTACGAGCAGTACTTC. The whole variable domain, filled in from reference TRBV5-6 and TRBJ2-7, reads DAGVTQSPTHLIKTRGQQVTLRCSPKSGHDTVSWYQQALGQGPQFIFQYYEEEERQRGNFPDRFSGHQFPNYSSELNVNALLLGDSALYLCASSLGWTGGDPYEQYFGPGTRLTVT.

This chain uses TRBV7-9 with TRBJ2-7; weak D call: TRBD1 (6 bases). Germline V gene lookup returns CDR1 SEHNR and CDR2 FQNEAQ (reference sequence). V lost 2 bases to trimming and J lost 2 bases, with 10 bases between them. CDR3 size: 14 residues. Here the CDR3 DNA reads TGTGCCAGCAGCTTATCTGGACAGCCCTACGAGCAGTACTTC. Protein: CASSLSGQPYEQYF.

V is TRBV21-1 and J is TRBJ2-7. TRBV21-1 is designated a pseudogene. This CDR3 is 14 amino acids long. As DNA, the CDR3 is TGTGCCAGCAGCTCAACCGGGCCCTCCTACGAGCAGTACTTC. It encodes CASSSTGPSYEQYF.

The chain employs TRBV19 and TRBJ2-7, with D perhaps assigned TRBD1 or TRBD2 (6 bases each). The CDR3 contains 14 residues. V gave up 5 bases and J gave up 1 base, with 12 bases separating them. The germline CDR1 and CDR2 sequences are LNHDA and SQIVND (reference sequence). The CDR3 bases are TGTGCCAGTAGTCGCCAGGGGAGGTCCTACGAGCAGTACTTC. Protein: CASSRQGRSYEQYF.

The chain couples TRBV5-4 to TRBJ1-1; the D gene is possibly TRBD1 (6 bases). The length of the CDR3 is 12 residues. Trimming stripped 9 bases from V and 5 bases from J, with 14 bases between. Germline V gene lookup returns CDR1 SGHNT and CDR2 YYREEE (reference sequence). Here the CDR3 DNA reads TGTGCCACGGAGGGGGACGGGACTGAAGCTTTCTTT. Translating it yields CATEGDGTEAFF.

This chain uses TRBV7-9 with TRBJ2-2; D gene ambiguous. CDR1 SEHNR and CDR2 FQNEAQ come from the germline V gene (reference sequence). The CDR3 has 14 amino acids. V was clipped by 2 bases and J by 4 bases, with 8 bases between them. CDR3 DNA: TGTGCCAGCAGCTTAATTGGGGTCACCGGGGAGCTGTTTTTT. Its protein product is CASSLIGVTGELFF.

The V call is TRBV7-2, the J call TRBJ1-2, with a tentative D call TRBD1 (5 bases). The CDR3 consists of 14 residues. The V gene lost 5 bases and the J gene lost 3 bases, with 13 bases spanning the gap. CDR1 and CDR2 from the germline V gene are SGHTA and FQGNSA. CDR3 in amino acids: CASSPRQQHYGYTF. The CDR3 nucleotides read TGTGCCAGCAGCCCACGACAGCAACACTATGGCTACACCTTC.

The chain recombines TRBV7-2 with TRBJ2-7; D is perhaps TRBD2 (5 bases). V lost 5 bases, J lost 2 bases, and 16 bases lay in between. The length of the CDR3 is 15 residues. The germline V gene has CDR1 SGHTA and CDR2 FQGNSA. The DNA for the CDR3 is TGTGCCAGCAGCAAGGGTCGGAGGTCCCCCTACGAGCAGTACTTC. Amino acid sequence: CASSKGRRSPYEQYF.

In this sample, this clone turned up a few times. The V gene is TRBV5-6, the J gene TRBJ2-1, with D possibly matching TRBD2 (6 bases). Germline V gene sequence: CDR1 SGHDT, CDR2 YYEEEE. There are 13 residues in the CDR3. The germline V and J ends were trimmed by 4 bases and 6 bases, with 11 bases remaining between them. CDR3 nucleotide sequence: TGTGCCAGCAGCCGGAGGGCCCTCAATGAGCAGTTCTTC. Its translation is CASSRRALNEQFF.

The chain uses TRBV5-1 and TRBJ1-4, with D unclear. Trimming removed 0 bases from V and 4 bases from J, with 7 bases in between. CDR3 length: 14 residues. Germline V lookup: CDR1 SGHRS, CDR2 YFSETQ. The DNA for the CDR3 is TGCGCCAGCAGCTTGGCGGCCGATAATGAAAAACTGTTTTTT. Translating gives CASSLAADNEKLFF.

This CDR3 is CASSPGTGPTYEQYF. In DNA, the CDR3 is TGCGCCAGCAGCCCCGGGACCGGACCCACCTACGAGCAGTACTTC. This chain joins TRBV4-1 and TRBJ2-5, with D perhaps given as TRBD1 or TRBD2 (5 bases each). The tail of the sequence fits TRBJ2-7 better, so the J call may be wrong. Germline V gives CDR1 MGHRA, CDR2 YSYEKL. This CDR3 comprises 15 residues.

The CDR3, as DNA: TGCAGCGTTGCGGGACAGGCCAATCAGCCCCAGCATTTT. This translates into CSVAGQANQPQHF. The chain has TRBV29-1 and TRBJ1-5; 8 bases line up with TRBD1. This CDR3 spans 13 amino acids. After removal of 4 bases from V and 3 bases from J, the junction contained 2 bases not matched to a gene. Germline CDR1 SQVTM, CDR2 ANQGSEA. Full variable domain (rest looked up from reference TRBV29-1 and TRBJ1-5): SAVISQKPSRDICQRGTSLTIQCQVDSQVTMMFWYRQQPGQSLTLIATANQGSEATYESGFVIDKFPISRPNLTFSTLTVSNMSPEDSSIYLCSVAGQANQPQHFGDGTRLSIL.

The rearrangement joins TRBV5-4 to TRBJ1-5; no definite D call. Germline V gene sequence: CDR1 SGHNT, CDR2 YYREEE (reference sequence). The CDR3 sequence is 14 residues long. V was pared by 5 bases and J by 7 bases, with 16 bases between. CDR3 in amino acids: CASSQGGMGQPQHF. The CDR3 nucleotides read TGTGCCAGCAGTCAAGGAGGGATGGGACAGCCCCAGCATTTT.

The chain couples TRBV6-5 to TRBJ1-2, with D perhaps matching TRBD1 (5 bases). The CDR3 is 14 residues long. V shed 6 bases and J shed 5 bases, with 16 bases lying between them. Germline loops: CDR1 MNHEY, CDR2 SVGAGI. The CDR3 loop is CASRSMGGPYGYTF. The CDR3 nucleotides are TGTGCCAGCAGATCAATGGGGGGACCATATGGCTACACCTTC.

This chain links TRBV7-3 with TRBJ2-1; D might be TRBD2 (6 bases). The V gene lost 0 bases and the J gene lost 4 bases, with 10 bases spanning the gap. The V gene's germline CDR1 is SGHTA and CDR2 FQGTGA. This CDR3 is built from 15 residues. CDR3 nucleotides: TGTGCCAGCAGCTTAACGGCGGGGAGATACAATGAGCAGTTCTTC. As protein: CASSLTAGRYNEQFF. Full variable domain (rest looked up from reference TRBV7-3 and TRBJ2-1): GAGVSQTPSNKVTEKGKYVELRCDPISGHTALYWYRQSLGQGPEFLIYFQGTGAADDSGLPNDRFFAVRPEGSVSTLKIQRTERGDSAVYLCASSLTAGRYNEQFFGPGTRLTVL.

V and J are TRBV27 and TRBJ2-2; tentative D call: TRBD1 (6 bases). The ends were cut back, 2 bases at V and 0 bases at J, with 10 bases in the middle. This CDR3 contains 16 residues. The germline V gene has CDR1 MNHEY and CDR2 SMNVEV (reference sequence). In DNA, the CDR3 is TGTGCCAGCAGTTTAAGGACAGTGCCGAACACCGGGGAGCTGTTTTTT. Translated, it gives CASSLRTVPNTGELFF.

The CDR3 DNA follows: TGTGCCAGCAGTTTATGGGGCCGCCAGGAGCCCCAGCATTTT. Protein product: CASSLWGRQEPQHF. The V gene is TRBV28, the J gene TRBJ1-5; D not resolved. Per germline, CDR1 MDHEN and CDR2 SYDVKM. This CDR3 contains 14 residues. The V end was cut by 0 bases, the J end by 8 bases, with 11 bases between.

The chain uses TRBV19 and TRBJ2-5; 8 nucleotides agree with TRBD2. Germline CDR1 is LNHDA and CDR2 is SQIVND (reference sequence). V was clipped by 5 bases and J by 5 bases; unmatched bases: 19. CDR3 length: 18 amino acids. CDR3 amino acids: CASSLRTDVEREYETQYF. DNA of the CDR3: TGTGCCAGTAGTCTGCGGACGGACGTAGAGCGGGAGTATGAGACCCAGTACTTC.

This clone was recorded only once. V and J are TRBV14 and TRBJ2-5, with D possibly being TRBD2 (6 bases). Germline CDR1 SGHDN, CDR2 FVKESK. Trimming took off 2 bases at V and 2 bases at J, with 12 bases between the two ends. There are 15 residues in the CDR3. In DNA, the CDR3 is TGTGCCAGCAGCCAATCAGGGACTTTTCAAGAGACCCAGTACTTC. Translating it yields CASSQSGTFQETQYF.

This chain links TRBV7-9 with TRBJ1-1; tentative D call: TRBD1 (5 bases). Per the germline V gene, CDR1 is SEHNR and CDR2 is FQNEAQ (reference sequence). V lost 5 bases and J 4 bases, leaving 17 bases between the germline ends. The CDR3 is 15 residues long. CDR3 DNA: TGTGCCAGCAGCCCCCTGGGGCGGTTGGGCACTGAAGCTTTCTTT. The encoded protein is CASSPLGRLGTEAFF.

V is TRBV6-4 and J is TRBJ2-1; TRBD1 matches 7 bases. CDR1 MRHNA and CDR2 SNTAGT come from the germline V gene. This CDR3 contains 18 residues. J gave up 5 bases and V 0 bases, and 13 bases lay outside the gene matches. CDR3 protein: CASSDSPLADRVDNEQFF. In nucleotides, the CDR3 is TGTGCCAGCAGTGACTCACCCCTAGCCGACAGGGTTGACAATGAGCAGTTCTTC.

This rearrangement joins TRBV20-1 to TRBJ2-1; unclear D gene. Germline V gene sequence: CDR1 DFQATT, CDR2 SNEGSKA (reference sequence). The CDR3 runs 10 residues. Between the trimmed V and J ends, which lost 1 base and 10 bases, there was a span of 5 bases. The CDR3 loop is CSARGSEQFF. CDR3 sequence (DNA): TGCAGTGCTAGAGGTAGCGAGCAGTTCTTC.

The genes are TRBV6-6 and TRBJ1-5; D may be TRBD1 (5 bases). Germline CDR1 and CDR2: MNHNY and SVGAGI (reference sequence). V shed 7 bases and J shed 0 bases, with 16 bases lying between them. This CDR3 spans 16 amino acids. CDR3 coding DNA: TGTGCCAGCACTCCGGGGGGGATGATTAGCAATCAGCCCCAGCATTTT. Its protein product is CASTPGGMISNQPQHF.